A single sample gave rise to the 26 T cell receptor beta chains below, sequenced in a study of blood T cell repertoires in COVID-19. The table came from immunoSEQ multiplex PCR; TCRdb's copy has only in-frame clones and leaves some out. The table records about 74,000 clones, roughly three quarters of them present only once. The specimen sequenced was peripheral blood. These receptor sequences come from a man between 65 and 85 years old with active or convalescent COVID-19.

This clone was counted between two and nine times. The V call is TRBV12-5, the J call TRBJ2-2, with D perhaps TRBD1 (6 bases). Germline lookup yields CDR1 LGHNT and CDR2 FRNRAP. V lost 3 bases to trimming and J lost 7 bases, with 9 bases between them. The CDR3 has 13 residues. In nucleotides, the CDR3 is TGTGCTAGTGGTTTAGGGGGAATCGGGGAGCTGTTTTTT. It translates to CASGLGGIGELFF. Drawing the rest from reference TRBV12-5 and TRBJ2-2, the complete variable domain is DARVTQTPRHKVTEMGQEVTMRCQPILGHNTVFWYRQTMMQGLELLAYFRNRAPLDDSGMPKDRFSAEMPDATLATLKIQPSEPRDSAVYFCASGLGGIGELFFGEGSRLTVL.

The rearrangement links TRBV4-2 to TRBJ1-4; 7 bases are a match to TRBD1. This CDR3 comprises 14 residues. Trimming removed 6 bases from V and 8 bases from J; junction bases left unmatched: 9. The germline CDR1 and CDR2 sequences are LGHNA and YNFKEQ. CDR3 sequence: CASSFRTGGEKLFF. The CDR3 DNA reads TGTGCCAGCAGTTTTCGGACAGGCGGCGAAAAACTGTTTTTT.

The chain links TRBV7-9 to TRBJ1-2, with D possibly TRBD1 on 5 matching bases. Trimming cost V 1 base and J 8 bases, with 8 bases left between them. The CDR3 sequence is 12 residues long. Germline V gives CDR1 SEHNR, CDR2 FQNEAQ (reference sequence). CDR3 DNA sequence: TGTGCCAGCAGCTTAGAGGGGTACGGCTACACCTTC. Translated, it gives CASSLEGYGYTF.

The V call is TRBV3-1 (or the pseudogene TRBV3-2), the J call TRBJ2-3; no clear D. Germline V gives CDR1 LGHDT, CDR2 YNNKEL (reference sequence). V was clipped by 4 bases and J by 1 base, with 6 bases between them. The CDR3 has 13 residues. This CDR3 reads CASSPLGTDTQYF. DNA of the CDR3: TGTGCCAGCAGCCCTCTTGGCACAGATACGCAGTATTTT.

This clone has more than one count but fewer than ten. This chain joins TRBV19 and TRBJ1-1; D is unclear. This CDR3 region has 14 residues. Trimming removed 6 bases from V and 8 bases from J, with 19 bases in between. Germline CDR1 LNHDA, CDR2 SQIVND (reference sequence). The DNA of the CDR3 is TGTGCCAGTAGCCAAACGTCCACTCAGGTCGAAGCTTTCTTT. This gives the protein CASSQTSTQVEAFF.

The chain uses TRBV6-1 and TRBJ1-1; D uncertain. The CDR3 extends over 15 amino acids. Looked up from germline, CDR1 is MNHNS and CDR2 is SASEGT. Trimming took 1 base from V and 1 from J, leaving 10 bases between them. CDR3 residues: CASSEVANQNTEAFF. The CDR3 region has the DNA TGTGCCAGCAGTGAAGTGGCCAACCAGAACACTGAAGCTTTCTTT.

CDR3 sequence reads: CASRPLGLKGYTF. The CDR3 DNA follows: TGTGCCAGCAGACCTCTGGGGCTGAAGGGCTACACCTTC. The rearrangement links TRBV3-1 (or the pseudogene TRBV3-2) to TRBJ1-2, with TRBD1 as a possible D gene (5 bases). The length of the CDR3 is 13 residues. Germline values: CDR1 LGHDT, CDR2 YNNKEL (reference sequence). The germline V and J ends were trimmed by 6 bases and 8 bases, with 16 bases remaining between them.

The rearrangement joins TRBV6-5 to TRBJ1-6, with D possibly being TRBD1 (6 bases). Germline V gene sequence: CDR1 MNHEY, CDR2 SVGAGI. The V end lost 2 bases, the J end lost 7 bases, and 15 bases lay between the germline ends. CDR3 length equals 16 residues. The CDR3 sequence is CASSYHSGGGNSPLHF. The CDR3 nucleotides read TGTGCCAGCAGTTACCACTCTGGGGGGGGCAATTCACCCCTCCACTTT.

CDR3 in amino acids: CASSLTGRGGELFF. CDR3 sequence (DNA): TGTGCCAGCAGCCTTACAGGGAGAGGAGGGGAGCTGTTTTTT. The rearrangement uses TRBV7-7 and TRBJ2-2; possible D gene TRBD1, 6 bases. The CDR3 extends over 14 amino acids. Germline CDR1 and CDR2: SSHAT and FNYEAQ (reference sequence). V lost 5 bases, J lost 8 bases, and 15 bases lay in between.

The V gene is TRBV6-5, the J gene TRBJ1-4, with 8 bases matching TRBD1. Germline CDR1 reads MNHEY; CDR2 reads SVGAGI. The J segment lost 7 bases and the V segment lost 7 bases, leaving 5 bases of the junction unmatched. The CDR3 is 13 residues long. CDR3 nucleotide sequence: TGTGCCAGCAAGAACAGGGGGAGTGAAAAACTGTTTTTT. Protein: CASKNRGSEKLFF.

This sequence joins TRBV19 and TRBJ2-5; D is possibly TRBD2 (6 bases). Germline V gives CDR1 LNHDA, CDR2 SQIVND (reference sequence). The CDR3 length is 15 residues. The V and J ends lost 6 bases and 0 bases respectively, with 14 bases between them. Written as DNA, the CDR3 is TGTGCCAGTAGCAAACTCCGGGACTACCAAGAGACCCAGTACTTC. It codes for CASSKLRDYQETQYF.

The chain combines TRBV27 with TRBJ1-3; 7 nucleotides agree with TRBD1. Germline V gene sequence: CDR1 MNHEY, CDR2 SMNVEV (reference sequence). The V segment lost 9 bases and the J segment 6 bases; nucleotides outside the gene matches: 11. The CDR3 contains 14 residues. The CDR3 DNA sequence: TGTGCCAGTAAGATGGGACAGTCAGAAAACACCATATATTTT. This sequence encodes CASKMGQSENTIYF.

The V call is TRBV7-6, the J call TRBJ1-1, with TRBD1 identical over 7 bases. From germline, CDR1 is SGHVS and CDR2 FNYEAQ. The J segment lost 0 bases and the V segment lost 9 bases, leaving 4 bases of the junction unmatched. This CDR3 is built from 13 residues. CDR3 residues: CARGDSLNTEAFF. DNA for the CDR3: TGTGCCAGGGGGGACAGTTTGAACACTGAAGCTTTCTTT.

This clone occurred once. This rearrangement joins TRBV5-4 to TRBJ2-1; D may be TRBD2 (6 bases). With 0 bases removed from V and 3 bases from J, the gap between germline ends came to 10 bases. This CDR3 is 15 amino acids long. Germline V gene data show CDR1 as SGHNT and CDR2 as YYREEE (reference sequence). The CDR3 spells CASSLGGESYNEQFF. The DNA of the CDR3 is TGTGCCAGCAGCTTGGGGGGGGAAAGCTACAATGAGCAGTTCTTC.

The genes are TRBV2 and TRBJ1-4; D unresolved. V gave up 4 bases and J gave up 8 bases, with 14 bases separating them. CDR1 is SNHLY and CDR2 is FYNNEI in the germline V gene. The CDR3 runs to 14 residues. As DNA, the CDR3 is TGTGCCAGCAGTGTACAGCGATCGGGAGAAAAACTGTTTTTT. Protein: CASSVQRSGEKLFF.

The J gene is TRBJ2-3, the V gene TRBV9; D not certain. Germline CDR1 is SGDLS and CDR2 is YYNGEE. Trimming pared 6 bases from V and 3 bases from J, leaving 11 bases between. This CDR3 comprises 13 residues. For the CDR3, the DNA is TGTGCCAGCAACCCCGGTTGGACAGATACGCAGTATTTT. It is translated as CASNPGWTDTQYF.

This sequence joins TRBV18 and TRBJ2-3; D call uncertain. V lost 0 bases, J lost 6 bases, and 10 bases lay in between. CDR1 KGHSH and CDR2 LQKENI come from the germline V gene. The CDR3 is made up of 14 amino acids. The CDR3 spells CASSPPAIPDTQYF. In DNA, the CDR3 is TGTGCCAGCTCACCACCGGCCATCCCTGATACGCAGTATTTT.

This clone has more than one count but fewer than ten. DNA for the CDR3: TGTGCCAGCAGTCGACAGGTTGGGGGTGGCAATCAGCCCCAGCATTTT. It is translated as CASSRQVGGGNQPQHF. V usage is TRBV6-2 or TRBV6-3 and J usage is TRBJ1-5; D is perhaps TRBD1 (6 bases). The V gene lost 5 bases and the J gene lost 2 bases, with 16 bases spanning the gap. This CDR3 is 16 amino acids long. The germline CDR1 and CDR2 sequences are MNHEY and SVGEGT.

As DNA, the CDR3 is TGTGCCAGCAGCGTCCCACAGGGGGCGTTTGGAAACACCATATATTTT. It yields the protein CASSVPQGAFGNTIYF. This chain uses TRBV2 with TRBJ1-3, with TRBD1 matching over 9 bases. V shed 6 bases and J 3 bases; nucleotides not matched to a gene: 9. The CDR3 sequence is 16 residues long. The V gene's germline CDR1 is SNHLY and CDR2 FYNNEI. Full variable domain (rest looked up from reference TRBV2 and TRBJ1-3): EPEVTQTPSHQVTQMGQEVILRCVPISNHLYFYWYRQILGQKVEFLVSFYNNEISEKSEIFDDQFSVERPDGSNFTLKIRSTKLEDSAMYFCASSVPQGAFGNTIYFGEGSWLTVV.

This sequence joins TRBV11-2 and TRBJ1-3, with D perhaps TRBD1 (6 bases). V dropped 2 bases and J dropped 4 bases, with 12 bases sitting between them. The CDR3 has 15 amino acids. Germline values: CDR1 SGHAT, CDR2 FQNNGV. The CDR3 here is CASSLMGARGNTIYF. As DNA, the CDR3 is TGTGCCAGCAGCTTAATGGGGGCGAGGGGAAACACCATATATTTT.

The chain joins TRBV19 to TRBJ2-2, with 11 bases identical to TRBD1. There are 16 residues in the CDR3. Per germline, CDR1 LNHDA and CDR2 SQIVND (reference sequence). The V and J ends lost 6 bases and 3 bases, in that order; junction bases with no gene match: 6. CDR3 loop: CASSAGQGAYTGELFF. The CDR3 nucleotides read TGTGCCAGTAGCGCCGGACAGGGGGCTTACACCGGGGAGCTGTTTTTT.

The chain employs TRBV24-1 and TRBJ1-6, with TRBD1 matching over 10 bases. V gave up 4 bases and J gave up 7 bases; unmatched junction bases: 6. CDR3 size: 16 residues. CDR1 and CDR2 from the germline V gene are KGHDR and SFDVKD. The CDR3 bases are TGTGCCACCAGTGAGGGGACAGGGGCCTGGAATTCACCCCTCCACTTT. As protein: CATSEGTGAWNSPLHF.

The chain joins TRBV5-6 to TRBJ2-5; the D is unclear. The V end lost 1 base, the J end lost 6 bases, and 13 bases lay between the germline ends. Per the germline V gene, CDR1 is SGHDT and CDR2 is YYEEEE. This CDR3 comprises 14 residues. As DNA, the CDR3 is TGTGCCAGCAGCTTGTCGGCTAGTAGAAAGACCCAGTACTTC. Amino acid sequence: CASSLSASRKTQYF.

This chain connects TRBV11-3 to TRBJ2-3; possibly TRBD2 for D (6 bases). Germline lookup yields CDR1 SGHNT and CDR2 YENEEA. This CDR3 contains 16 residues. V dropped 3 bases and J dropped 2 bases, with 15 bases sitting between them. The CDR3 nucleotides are TGTGCCAGCAGCTTCTCCGGGAGCTCAAACACAGATACGCAGTATTTT. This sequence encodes CASSFSGSSNTDTQYF. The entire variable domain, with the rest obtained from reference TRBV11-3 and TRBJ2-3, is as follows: EAGVVQSPRYKIIEKKQPVAFWCNPISGHNTLYWYLQNLGQGPELLIRYENEEAVDDSQLPKDRFSAERLKGVDSTLKIQPAELGDSAVYLCASSFSGSSNTDTQYFGPGTRLTVL.

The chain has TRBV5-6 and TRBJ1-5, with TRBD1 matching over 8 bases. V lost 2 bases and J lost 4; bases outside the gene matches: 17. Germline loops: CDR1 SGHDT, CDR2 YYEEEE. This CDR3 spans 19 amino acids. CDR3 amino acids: CASSLPQQLDRAVNQPQHF. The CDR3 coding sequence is TGTGCCAGCAGCTTACCCCAACAATTGGACAGGGCGGTTAATCAGCCCCAGCATTTT.

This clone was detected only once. The CDR3 nucleotides read TGTGCCAGCAGCTATGGCATAATCCCGAACACCGGGGAGCTGTTTTTT. This sequence encodes CASSYGIIPNTGELFF. The chain links TRBV7-2 to TRBJ2-2; D uncertain. The germline CDR1 and CDR2 sequences are SGHTA and FQGNSA. This CDR3 has 16 amino acids. Trimming removed 4 bases at V and 0 bases at J, with 12 bases between.